This section outlines one T cell receptor beta chain sequence together with its context. Germline trimming cut 2 bases from V and 7 bases from J; bases unmatched to any gene: 11. The CDR3 covers 17 residues. Germline V lookup: CDR1 MDHEN, CDR2 SYDVKM. The data are from a study of control samples from healthy donors and cancer patients. This table comes from immunoSEQ multiplex PCR, and its TCRdb copy is limited to in-frame clones, with some not included. The sample lists 100,000 to 150,000 clones; roughly 87% were seen once. The specimen was blood. The gene calls are TRBV28 and TRBJ1-6, with TRBD1 matching over 7 bases. This clonotype was sampled from a man in his late teens or twenties in good health. The CDR3 loop is CASSLPRPGGVNSPLHF. The CDR3 DNA follows: TGTGCCAGCAGTTTACCTAGACCAGGGGGGGTAAATTCACCCCTCCACTTT.